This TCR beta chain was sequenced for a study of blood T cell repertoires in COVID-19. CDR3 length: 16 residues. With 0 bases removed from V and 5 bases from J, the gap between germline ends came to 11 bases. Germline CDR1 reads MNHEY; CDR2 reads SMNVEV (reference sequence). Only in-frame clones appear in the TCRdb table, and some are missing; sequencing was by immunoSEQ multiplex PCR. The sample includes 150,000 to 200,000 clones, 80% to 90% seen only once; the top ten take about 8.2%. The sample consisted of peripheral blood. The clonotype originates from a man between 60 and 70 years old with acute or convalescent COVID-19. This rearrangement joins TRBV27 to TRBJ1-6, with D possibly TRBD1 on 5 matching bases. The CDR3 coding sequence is TGTGCCAGCAGTTTATCGGCAGGGATGAATAATTCACCCCTCCACTTT. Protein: CASSLSAGMNNSPLHF.